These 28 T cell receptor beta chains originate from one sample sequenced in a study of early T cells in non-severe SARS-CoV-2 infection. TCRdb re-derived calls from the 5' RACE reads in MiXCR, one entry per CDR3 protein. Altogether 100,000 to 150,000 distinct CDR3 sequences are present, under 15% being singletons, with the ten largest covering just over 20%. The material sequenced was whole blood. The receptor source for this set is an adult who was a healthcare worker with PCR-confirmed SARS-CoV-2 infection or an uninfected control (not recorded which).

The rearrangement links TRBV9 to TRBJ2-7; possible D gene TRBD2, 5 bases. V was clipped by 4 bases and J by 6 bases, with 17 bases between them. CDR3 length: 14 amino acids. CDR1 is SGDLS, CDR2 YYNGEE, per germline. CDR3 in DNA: TGTGCCAGCAGCCCTCTTGAGGGTTCGGCCGAGCAGTACTTC. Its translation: CASSPLEGSAEQYF.

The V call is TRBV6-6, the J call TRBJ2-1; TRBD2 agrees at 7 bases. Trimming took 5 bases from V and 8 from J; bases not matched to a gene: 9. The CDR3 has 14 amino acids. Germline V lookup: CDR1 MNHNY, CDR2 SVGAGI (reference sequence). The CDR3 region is CASSVRDGRDEQFF. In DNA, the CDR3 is TGTGCCAGCAGTGTGCGGGATGGGAGGGATGAGCAGTTCTTC.

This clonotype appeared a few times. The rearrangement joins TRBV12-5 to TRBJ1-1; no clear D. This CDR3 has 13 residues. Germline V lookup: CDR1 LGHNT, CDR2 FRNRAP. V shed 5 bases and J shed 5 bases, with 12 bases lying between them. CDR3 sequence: CASGNGVGTEAFF. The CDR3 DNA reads TGTGCTAGTGGTAACGGGGTAGGGACTGAAGCTTTCTTT. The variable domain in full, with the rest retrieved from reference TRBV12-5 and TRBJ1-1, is DARVTQTPRHKVTEMGQEVTMRCQPILGHNTVFWYRQTMMQGLELLAYFRNRAPLDDSGMPKDRFSAEMPDATLATLKIQPSEPRDSAVYFCASGNGVGTEAFFGQGTRLTVV.

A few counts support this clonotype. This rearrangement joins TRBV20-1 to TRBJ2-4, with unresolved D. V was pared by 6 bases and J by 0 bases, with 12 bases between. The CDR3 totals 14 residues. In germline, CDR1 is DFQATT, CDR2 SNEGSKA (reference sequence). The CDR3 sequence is CSALDRVAKNIQYF. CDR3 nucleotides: TGCAGTGCCCTCGACCGAGTAGCCAAAAACATTCAGTACTTC.

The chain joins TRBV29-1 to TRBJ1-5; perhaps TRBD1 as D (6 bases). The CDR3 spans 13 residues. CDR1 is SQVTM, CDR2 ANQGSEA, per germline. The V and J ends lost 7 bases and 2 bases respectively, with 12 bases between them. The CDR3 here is CSAARQGNQPQHF. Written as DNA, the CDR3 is TGCAGCGCCGCACGACAGGGCAATCAGCCCCAGCATTTT.

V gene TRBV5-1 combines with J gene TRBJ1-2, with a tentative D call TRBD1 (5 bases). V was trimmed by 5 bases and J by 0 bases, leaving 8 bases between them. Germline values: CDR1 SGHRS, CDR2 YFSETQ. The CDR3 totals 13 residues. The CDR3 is CASRQGPNYGYTF. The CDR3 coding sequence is TGCGCCAGCAGGCAGGGCCCTAACTATGGCTACACCTTC. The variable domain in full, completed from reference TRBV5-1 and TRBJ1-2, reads KAGVTQTPRYLIKTRGQQVTLSCSPISGHRSVSWYQQTPGQGLQFLFEYFSETQRNKGNFPGRFSGRQFSNSRSEMNVSTLELGDSALYLCASRQGPNYGYTFGSGTRLTVV.

In DNA form, the CDR3 reads TGTGCCAGCTCACCATCAGGGGGTATCACTGAAGCTTTCTTT. As protein: CASSPSGGITEAFF. The chain couples TRBV18 to TRBJ1-1, with 7 bases that match TRBD1. V was pared by 2 bases and J by 4 bases, with 4 bases of the junction left unmatched. This CDR3 has 14 amino acids. Germline CDR1 and CDR2: KGHSH and LQKENI.

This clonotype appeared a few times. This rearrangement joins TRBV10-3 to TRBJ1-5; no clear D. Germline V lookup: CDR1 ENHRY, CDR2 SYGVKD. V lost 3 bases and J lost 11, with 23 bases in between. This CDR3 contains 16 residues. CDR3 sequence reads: CAISEGFIARESAQHF. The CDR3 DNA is TGTGCCATCAGTGAAGGTTTTATTGCCCGCGAGTCGGCCCAGCATTTT.

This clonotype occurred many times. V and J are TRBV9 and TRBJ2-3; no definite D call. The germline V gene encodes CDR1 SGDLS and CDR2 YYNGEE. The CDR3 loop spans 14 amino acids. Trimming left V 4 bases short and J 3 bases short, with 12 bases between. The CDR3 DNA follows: TGTGCCAGCAGCCCGGCTTCCAGGACAGATACGCAGTATTTT. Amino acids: CASSPASRTDTQYF.

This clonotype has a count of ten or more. The DNA for the CDR3 is TGCAGTGCTGCGTCAAGGGAGAGTTCTGGAAACACCATATATTTT. Its protein product is CSAASRESSGNTIYF. J is TRBJ1-3 and V is TRBV20-1; no reliable D call. Between the trimmed V and J ends, which lost 5 bases and 1 base, there was a span of 15 bases. The CDR3 spans 15 residues. From germline, CDR1 is DFQATT and CDR2 SNEGSKA (reference sequence).

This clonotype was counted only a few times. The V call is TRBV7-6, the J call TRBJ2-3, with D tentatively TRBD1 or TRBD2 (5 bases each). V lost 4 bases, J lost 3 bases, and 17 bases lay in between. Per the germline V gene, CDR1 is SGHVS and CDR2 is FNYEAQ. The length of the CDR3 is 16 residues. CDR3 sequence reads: CASSSSPGAVTDTQYF. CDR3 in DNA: TGTGCCAGCAGCTCTTCTCCCGGGGCTGTTACAGATACGCAGTATTTT.

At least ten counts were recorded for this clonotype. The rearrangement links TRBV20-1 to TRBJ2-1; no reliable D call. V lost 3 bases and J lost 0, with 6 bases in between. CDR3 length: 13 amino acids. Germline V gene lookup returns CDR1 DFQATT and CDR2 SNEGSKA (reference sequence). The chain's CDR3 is CSASISSYNEQFF. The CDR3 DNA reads TGCAGTGCTAGTATTAGCTCCTACAATGAGCAGTTCTTC.

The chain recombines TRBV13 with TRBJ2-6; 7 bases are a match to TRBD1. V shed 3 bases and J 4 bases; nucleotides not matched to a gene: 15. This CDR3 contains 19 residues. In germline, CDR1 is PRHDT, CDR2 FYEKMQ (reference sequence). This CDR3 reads CASSFGTGVGPSGANVLTF. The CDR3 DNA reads TGTGCCAGCAGCTTTGGTACAGGGGTCGGGCCCTCGGGGGCCAACGTCCTGACTTTC.

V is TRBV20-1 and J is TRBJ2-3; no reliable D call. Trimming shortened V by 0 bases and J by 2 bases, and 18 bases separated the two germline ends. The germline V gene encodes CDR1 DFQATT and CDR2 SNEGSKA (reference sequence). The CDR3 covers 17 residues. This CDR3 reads CSARDRSAAPDTDTQYF. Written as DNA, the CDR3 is TGCAGTGCTAGAGATAGGTCCGCGGCCCCCGACACAGATACGCAGTATTTT.

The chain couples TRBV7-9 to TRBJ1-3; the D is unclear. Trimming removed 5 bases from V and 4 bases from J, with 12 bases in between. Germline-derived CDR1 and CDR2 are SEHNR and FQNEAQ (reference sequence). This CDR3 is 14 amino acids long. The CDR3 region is CASSPILTGNTIYF. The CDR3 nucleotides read TGTGCCAGCAGCCCTATCTTGACGGGAAACACCATATATTTT.

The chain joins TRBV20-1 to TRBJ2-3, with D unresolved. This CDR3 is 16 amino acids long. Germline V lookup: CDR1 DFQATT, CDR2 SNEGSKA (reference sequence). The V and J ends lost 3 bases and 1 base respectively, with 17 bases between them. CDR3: CSARAPGPLGTDTQYF. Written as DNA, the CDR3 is TGCAGTGCTAGGGCCCCGGGCCCGCTTGGCACAGATACGCAGTATTTT.

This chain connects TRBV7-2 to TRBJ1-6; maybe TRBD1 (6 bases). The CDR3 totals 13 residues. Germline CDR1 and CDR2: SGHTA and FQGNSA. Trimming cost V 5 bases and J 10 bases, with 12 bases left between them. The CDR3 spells CASSRQTGSPLHF. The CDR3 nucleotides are TGTGCCAGCAGCCGCCAGACAGGATCACCCCTCCACTTT.

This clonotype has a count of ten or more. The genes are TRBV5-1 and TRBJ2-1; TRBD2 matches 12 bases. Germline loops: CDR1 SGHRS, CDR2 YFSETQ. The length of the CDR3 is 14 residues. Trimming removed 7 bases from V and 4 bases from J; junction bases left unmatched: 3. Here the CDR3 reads CASGTSGYYNEQFF. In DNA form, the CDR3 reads TGCGCCAGCGGGACTAGCGGGTATTACAATGAGCAGTTCTTC.

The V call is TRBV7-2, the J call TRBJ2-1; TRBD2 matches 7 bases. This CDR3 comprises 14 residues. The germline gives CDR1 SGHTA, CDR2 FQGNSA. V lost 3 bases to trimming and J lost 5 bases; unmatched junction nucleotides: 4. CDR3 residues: CASSFLAAHNEQFF. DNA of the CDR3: TGTGCCAGCAGCTTCCTAGCGGCCCACAATGAGCAGTTCTTC.

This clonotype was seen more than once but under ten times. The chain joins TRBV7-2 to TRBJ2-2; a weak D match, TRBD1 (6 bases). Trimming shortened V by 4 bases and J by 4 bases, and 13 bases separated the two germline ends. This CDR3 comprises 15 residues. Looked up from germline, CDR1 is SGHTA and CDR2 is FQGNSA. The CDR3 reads CASSSMGAGTGELFF. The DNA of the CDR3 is TGTGCCAGCAGCTCCATGGGGGCGGGCACCGGGGAGCTGTTTTTT.

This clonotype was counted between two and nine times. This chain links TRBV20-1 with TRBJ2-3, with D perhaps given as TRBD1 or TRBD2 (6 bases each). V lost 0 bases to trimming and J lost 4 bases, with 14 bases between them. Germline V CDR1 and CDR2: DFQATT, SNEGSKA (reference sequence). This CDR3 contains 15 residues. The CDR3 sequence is CSAREGGLAADTQYF. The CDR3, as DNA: TGCAGTGCTAGAGAAGGGGGGCTCGCGGCAGATACGCAGTATTTT.

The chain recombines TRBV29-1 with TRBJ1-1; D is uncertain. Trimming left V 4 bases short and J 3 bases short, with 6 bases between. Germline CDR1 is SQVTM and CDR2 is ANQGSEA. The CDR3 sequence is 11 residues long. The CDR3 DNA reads TGCAGCGTTGGGCAAGACACTGAAGCTTTCTTT. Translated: CSVGQDTEAFF.

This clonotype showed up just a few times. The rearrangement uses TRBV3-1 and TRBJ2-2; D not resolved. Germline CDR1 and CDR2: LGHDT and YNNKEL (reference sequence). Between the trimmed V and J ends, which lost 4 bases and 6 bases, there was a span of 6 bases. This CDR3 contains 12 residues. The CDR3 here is CASSRGSGELFF. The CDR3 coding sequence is TGTGCCAGCAGCCGGGGTTCCGGGGAGCTGTTTTTT.

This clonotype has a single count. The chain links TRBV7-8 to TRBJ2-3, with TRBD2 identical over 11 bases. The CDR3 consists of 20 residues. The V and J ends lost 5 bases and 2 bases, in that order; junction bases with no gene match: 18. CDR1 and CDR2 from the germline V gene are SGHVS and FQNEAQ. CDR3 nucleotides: TGTGCCAGCAGCCCTTGGCATAGCGGGGGGGCCCACGTGCCCACAGATACGCAGTATTTT. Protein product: CASSPWHSGGAHVPTDTQYF.

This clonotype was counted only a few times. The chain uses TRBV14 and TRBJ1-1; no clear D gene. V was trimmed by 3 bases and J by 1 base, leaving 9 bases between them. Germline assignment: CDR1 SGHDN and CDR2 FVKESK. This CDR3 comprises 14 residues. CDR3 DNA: TGTGCCAGCAGCCAGGAGCCTCCGAACACTGAAGCTTTCTTT. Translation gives CASSQEPPNTEAFF. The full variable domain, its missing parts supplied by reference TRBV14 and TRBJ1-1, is EAGVTQFPSHSVIEKGQTVTLRCDPISGHDNLYWYRRVMGKEIKFLLHFVKESKQDESGMPNNRFLAERTGGTYSTLKVQPAELEDSGVYFCASSQEPPNTEAFFGQGTRLTVV.

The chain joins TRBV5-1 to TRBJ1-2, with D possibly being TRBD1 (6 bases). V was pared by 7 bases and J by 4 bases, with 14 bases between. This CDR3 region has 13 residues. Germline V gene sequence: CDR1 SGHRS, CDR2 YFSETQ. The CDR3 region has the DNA TGCGCCAGCTCAGGGGCAGGGGCCTATGGCTACACCTTC. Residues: CASSGAGAYGYTF.

CDR3 in amino acids: CASSTGEFGTEAFF. In DNA form, the CDR3 reads TGTGCCAGCAGCACCGGAGAGTTTGGAACTGAAGCTTTCTTT. This rearrangement joins TRBV7-8 to TRBJ1-1, with D unresolved. The CDR3 contains 14 residues. V dropped 5 bases and J dropped 5 bases, with 15 bases sitting between them. CDR1 SGHVS and CDR2 FQNEAQ come from the germline V gene.

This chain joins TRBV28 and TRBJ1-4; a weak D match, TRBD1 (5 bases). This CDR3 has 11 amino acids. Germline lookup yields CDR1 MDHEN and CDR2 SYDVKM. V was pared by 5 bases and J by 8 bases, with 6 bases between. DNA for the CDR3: TGTGCCAGCAGTCCAGGGGAAAAACTGTTTTTT. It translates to CASSPGEKLFF. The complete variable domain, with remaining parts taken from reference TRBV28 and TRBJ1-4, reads DVKVTQSSRYLVKRTGEKVFLECVQDMDHENMFWYRQDPGLGLRLIYFSYDVKMKEKGDIPEGYSVSREKKERFSLILESASTNQTSMYLCASSPGEKLFFGSGTQLSVL.